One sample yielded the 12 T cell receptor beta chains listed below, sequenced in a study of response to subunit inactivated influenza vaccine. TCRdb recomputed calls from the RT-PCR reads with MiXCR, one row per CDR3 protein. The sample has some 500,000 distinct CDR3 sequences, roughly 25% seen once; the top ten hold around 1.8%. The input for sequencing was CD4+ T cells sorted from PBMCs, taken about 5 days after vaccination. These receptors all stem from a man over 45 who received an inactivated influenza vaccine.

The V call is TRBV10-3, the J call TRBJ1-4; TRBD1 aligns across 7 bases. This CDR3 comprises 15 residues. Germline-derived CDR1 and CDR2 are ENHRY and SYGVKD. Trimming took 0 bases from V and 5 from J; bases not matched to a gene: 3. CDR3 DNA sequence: TGTGCCATCAGTGAGTCACAGGGGAACAATGAAAAACTGTTTTTT. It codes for CAISESQGNNEKLFF.

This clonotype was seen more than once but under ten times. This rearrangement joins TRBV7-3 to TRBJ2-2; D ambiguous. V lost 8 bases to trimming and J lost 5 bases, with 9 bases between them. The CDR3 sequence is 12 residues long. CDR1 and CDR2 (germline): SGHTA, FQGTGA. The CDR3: CASAVQTGELFF. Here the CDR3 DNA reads TGTGCCAGCGCGGTTCAAACCGGGGAGCTGTTTTTT.

The CDR3 loop reads CASSGYFYEQYF. As DNA, the CDR3 is TGTGCCAGCAGCGGCTATTTCTACGAGCAGTACTTC. The rearrangement joins TRBV2 to TRBJ2-7, with D unclear. Germline CDR1 and CDR2: SNHLY and FYNNEI. Trimming took 6 bases from V and 3 from J, leaving 9 bases between them. This CDR3 contains 12 residues.

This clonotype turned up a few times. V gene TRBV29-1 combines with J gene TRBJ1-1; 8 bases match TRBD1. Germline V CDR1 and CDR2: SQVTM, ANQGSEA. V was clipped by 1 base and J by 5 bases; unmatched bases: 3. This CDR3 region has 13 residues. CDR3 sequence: CSVEVTGGTEAFF. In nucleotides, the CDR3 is TGCAGCGTTGAAGTCACAGGGGGAACTGAAGCTTTCTTT.

CDR3 residues: CASSYSATSGSSPQFF. The CDR3 DNA reads as TGTGCCAGCAGTTACTCGGCCACTAGCGGGAGTTCCCCGCAGTTCTTC. The rearrangement uses TRBV6-2 or TRBV6-3 and TRBJ2-1; TRBD2 matches at 11 bases. Trimming took 0 bases from V and 12 from J; bases not matched to a gene: 10. This CDR3 is 16 amino acids long. The germline V gene has CDR1 MNHEY and CDR2 SVGEGT.

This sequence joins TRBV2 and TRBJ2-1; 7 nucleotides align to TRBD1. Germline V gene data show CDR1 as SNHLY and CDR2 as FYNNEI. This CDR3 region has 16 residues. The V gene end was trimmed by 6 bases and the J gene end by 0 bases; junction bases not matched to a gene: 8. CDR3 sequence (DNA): TGTGCCAGCAGAAGACAGGGCCTGCGCTCCTACAATGAGCAGTTCTTC. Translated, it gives CASRRQGLRSYNEQFF. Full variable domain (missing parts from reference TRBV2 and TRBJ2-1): EPEVTQTPSHQVTQMGQEVILRCVPISNHLYFYWYRQILGQKVEFLVSFYNNEISEKSEIFDDQFSVERPDGSNFTLKIRSTKLEDSAMYFCASRRQGLRSYNEQFFGPGTRLTVL.

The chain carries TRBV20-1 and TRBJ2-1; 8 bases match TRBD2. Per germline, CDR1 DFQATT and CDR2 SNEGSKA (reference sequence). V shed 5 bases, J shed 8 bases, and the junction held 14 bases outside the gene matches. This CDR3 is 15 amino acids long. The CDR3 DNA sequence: TGCAGTGCTGGACCCCGTGACGGGGGGGCCCATGAGCAGTTCTTC. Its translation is CSAGPRDGGAHEQFF.

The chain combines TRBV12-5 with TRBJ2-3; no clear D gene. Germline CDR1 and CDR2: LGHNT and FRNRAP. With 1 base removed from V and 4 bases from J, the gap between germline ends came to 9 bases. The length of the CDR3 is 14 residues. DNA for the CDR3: TGTGCTAGTGGTTTGGGGCGCAGATCAGATACGCAGTATTTT. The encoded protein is CASGLGRRSDTQYF.

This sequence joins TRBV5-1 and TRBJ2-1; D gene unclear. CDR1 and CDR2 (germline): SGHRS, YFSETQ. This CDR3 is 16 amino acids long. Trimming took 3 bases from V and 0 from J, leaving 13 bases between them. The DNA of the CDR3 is TGCGCCAGCAGCTATACTCCGCGGAGCTCCTACAATGAGCAGTTCTTC. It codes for CASSYTPRSSYNEQFF.

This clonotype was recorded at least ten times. CDR3 amino acids: CASSLEGQEGDEQYF. The CDR3 DNA reads TGTGCCAGCAGCTTAGAGGGGCAGGAGGGTGACGAGCAGTACTTC. This rearrangement joins TRBV7-2 to TRBJ2-7, with a possible D match to TRBD2 (6 bases). V lost 1 base to trimming and J lost 5 bases, with 15 bases between them. Germline V gene sequence: CDR1 SGHTA, CDR2 FQGNSA. The CDR3 sequence is 15 residues long.

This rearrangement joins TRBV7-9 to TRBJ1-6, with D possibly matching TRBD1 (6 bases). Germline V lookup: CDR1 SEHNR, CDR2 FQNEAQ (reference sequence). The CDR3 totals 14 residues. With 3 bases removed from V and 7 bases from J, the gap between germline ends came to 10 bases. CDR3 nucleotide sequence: TGTGCCAGCAGCTTTCAGGGGCGGAATTCACCCCTCCACTTT. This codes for CASSFQGRNSPLHF. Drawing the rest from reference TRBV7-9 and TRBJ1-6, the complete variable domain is DTGVSQNPRHKITKRGQNVTFRCDPISEHNRLYWYRQTLGQGPEFLTYFQNEAQLEKSRLLSDRFSAERPKGSFSTLEIQRTEQGDSAMYLCASSFQGRNSPLHFGNGTRLTVT.

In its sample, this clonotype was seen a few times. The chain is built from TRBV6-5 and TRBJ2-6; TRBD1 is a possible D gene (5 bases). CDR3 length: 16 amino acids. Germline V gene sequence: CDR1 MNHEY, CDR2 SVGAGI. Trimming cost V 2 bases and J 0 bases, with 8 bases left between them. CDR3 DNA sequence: TGTGCCAGCAGTTACCAGGGCCGCTCTGGGGCCAACGTCCTGACTTTC. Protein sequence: CASSYQGRSGANVLTF.